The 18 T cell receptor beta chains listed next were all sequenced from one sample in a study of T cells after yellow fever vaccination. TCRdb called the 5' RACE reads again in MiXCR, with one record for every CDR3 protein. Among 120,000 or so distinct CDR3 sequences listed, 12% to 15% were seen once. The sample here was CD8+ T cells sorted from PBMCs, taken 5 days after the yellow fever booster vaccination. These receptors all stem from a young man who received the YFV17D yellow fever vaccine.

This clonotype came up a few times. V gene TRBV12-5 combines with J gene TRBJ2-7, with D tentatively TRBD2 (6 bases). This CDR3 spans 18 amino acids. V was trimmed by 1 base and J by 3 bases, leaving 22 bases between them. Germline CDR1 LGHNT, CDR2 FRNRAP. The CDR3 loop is CASGLAPSGDPGDYEQYF. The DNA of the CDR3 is TGTGCTAGTGGTTTGGCACCCTCGGGGGACCCTGGGGACTACGAGCAGTACTTC.

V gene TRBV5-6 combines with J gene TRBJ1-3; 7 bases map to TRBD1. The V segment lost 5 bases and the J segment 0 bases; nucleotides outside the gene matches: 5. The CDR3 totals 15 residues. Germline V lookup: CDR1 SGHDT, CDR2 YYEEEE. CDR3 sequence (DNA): TGTGCCAGCAGTCTGGGACAGCACTCTGGAAACACCATATATTTT. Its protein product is CASSLGQHSGNTIYF.

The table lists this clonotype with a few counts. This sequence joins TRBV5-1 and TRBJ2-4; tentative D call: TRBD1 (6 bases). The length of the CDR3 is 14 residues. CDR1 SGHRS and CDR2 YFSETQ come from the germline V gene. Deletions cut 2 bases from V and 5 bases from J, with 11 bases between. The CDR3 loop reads CASSFWDNENIQYF. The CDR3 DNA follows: TGCGCCAGCAGCTTCTGGGACAACGAAAACATTCAGTACTTC.

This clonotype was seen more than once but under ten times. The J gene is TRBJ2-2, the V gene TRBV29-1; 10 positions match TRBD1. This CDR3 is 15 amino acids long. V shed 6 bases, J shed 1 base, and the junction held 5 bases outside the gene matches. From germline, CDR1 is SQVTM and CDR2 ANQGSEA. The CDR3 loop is CSVAGTGENTGELFF. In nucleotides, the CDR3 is TGCAGCGTCGCCGGGACAGGGGAGAACACCGGGGAGCTGTTTTTT.

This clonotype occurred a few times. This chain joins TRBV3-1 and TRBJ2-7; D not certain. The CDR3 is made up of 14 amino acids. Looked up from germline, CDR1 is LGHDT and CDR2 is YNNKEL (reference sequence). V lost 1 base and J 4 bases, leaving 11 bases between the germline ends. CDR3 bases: TGTGCCAGCAGCCAAGGTCTCACGAAGTACGAGCAGTACGTC. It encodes CASSQGLTKYEQYV.

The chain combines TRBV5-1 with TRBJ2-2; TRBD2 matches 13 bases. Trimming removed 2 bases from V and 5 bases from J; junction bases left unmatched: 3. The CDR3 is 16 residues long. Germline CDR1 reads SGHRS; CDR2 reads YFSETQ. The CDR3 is CASSFGLAGETGELFF. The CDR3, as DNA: TGCGCCAGCAGCTTTGGACTAGCGGGGGAAACCGGGGAGCTGTTTTTT.

The CDR3: CASSDRGPGTDTQYF. CDR3 coding DNA: TGTGCCAGCAGTGACAGGGGGCCTGGCACAGATACGCAGTATTTT. This chain links TRBV6-1 with TRBJ2-3, with 8 bases lining up with TRBD1. The CDR3 spans 15 residues. Trimming cost V 3 bases and J 1 base; bases outside gene matches: 3. CDR1 and CDR2 from the germline V gene are MNHNS and SASEGT.

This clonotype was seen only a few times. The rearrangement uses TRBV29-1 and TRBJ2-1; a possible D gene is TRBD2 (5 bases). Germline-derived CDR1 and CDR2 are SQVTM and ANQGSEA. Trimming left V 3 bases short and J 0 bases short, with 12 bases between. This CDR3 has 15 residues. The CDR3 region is CSVDGVPGSYNEQFF. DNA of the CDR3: TGCAGCGTTGACGGGGTCCCGGGCTCCTACAATGAGCAGTTCTTC.

The DNA for the CDR3 is TGCGCCAGCAGTGGCCCGGGCTACACCTTC. Its translation is CASSGPGYTF. The chain is built from TRBV10-2 and TRBJ1-2; D call uncertain. Trimming cost V 4 bases and J 8 bases, with 5 bases left between them. The CDR3 sequence is 10 residues long. Germline V gives CDR1 WSHSY, CDR2 SAAADI.

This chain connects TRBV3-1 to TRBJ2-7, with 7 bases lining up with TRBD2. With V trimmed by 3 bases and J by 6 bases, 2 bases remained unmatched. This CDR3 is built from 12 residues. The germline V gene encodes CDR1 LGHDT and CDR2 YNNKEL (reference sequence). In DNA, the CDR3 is TGTGCCAGCAGCCAGGGGGAGGGCGAGCAGTACGTC. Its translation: CASSQGEGEQYV.

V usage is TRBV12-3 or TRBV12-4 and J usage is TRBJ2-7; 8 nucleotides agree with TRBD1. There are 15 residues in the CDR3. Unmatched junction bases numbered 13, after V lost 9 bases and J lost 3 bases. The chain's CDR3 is CASQRPGTGNYEQYF. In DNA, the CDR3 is TGTGCCAGTCAGAGACCCGGGACAGGAAACTACGAGCAGTACTTC.

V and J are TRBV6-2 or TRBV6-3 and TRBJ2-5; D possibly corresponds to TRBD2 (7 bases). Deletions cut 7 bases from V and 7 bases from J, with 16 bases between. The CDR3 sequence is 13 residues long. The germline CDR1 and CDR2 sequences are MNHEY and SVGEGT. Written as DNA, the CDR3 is TGTGCCAGCACTAACGGGGGGCCAGGGACCCAGTACTTC. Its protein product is CASTNGGPGTQYF.

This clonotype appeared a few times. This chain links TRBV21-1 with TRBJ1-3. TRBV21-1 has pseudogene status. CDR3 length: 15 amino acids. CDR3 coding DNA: TGTGCCAGCAGCAAGGGAGTACGCTCTGGAAACACCATATATTTT. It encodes CASSKGVRSGNTIYF.

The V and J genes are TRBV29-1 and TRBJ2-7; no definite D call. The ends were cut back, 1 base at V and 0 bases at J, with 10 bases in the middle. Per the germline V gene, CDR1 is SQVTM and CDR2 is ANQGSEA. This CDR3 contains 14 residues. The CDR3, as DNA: TGCAGCGTTGAAGGAGGAGTGCTCTCCTACGAGCAGTACTTC. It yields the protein CSVEGGVLSYEQYF.

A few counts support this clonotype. The CDR3 bases are TGTGCCAGCAGCCCCGGGACAAATAATTCACCCCTCCACTTT. Its translation: CASSPGTNNSPLHF. V and J are TRBV6-5 and TRBJ1-6; the D gene is possibly TRBD1 (6 bases). CDR1 is MNHEY and CDR2 is SVGAGI in the germline V gene. There are 14 residues in the CDR3. V was cut by 6 bases and J by 5 bases, with 11 bases left in between.

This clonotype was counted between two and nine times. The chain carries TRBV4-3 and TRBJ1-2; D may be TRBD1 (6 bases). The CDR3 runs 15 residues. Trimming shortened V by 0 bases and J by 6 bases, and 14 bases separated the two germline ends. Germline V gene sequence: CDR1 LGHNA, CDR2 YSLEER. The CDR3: CASSQDRGGADGYTF. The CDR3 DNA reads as TGCGCCAGCAGCCAAGATCGCGGGGGCGCGGATGGCTACACCTTC.

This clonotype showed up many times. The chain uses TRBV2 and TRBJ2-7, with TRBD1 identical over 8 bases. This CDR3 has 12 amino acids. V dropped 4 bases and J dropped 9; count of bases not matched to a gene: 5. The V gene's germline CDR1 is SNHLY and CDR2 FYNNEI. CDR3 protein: CASSGTGRWQYV. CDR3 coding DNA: TGTGCCAGCAGTGGGACAGGGCGGTGGCAGTACGTC.

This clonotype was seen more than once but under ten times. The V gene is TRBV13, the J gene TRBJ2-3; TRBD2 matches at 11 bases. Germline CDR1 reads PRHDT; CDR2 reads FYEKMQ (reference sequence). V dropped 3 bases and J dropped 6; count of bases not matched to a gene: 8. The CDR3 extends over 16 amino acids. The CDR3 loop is CASSFSGGADGDTQYF. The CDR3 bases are TGTGCCAGCAGCTTTAGCGGGGGGGCCGATGGTGATACGCAGTATTTT.